A single sample is the source of the 23 T cell receptor beta chains below, sequenced in a study of patients and donors after allogeneic stem cell transplantation (dated by TCRdb to the early 2020s). The protocol used for the library was RT-PCR. The data were produced on a NextSeq 550. TCRdb cleaned the public reads at Q25 with fastp, built clones with MiXCR and kept in-frame beta chains. Each entry is one CDR3 protein sequence, shown with its most common DNA and genes. The sample yields roughly 960,000 distinct CDR3 sequences; roughly 18% were counted once. The top ten constitute 5% to 6.5% of the sample. Sequencing input: blood, either unsorted or a sorted T cell fraction (not recorded which). The receptor source for this set is a human donor who was either an allogeneic HSCT recipient or a stem cell or donor lymphocyte infusion donor (not recorded which). It is not recorded whose cells these are; they may come from a transplant donor.

This clonotype came up many times. The chain links TRBV10-3 to TRBJ2-2; 7 bases line up with TRBD1. The germline V gene encodes CDR1 ENHRY and CDR2 SYGVKD. The CDR3 is made up of 14 amino acids. The V gene end was trimmed by 6 bases and the J gene end by 2 bases; junction bases not matched to a gene: 3. The CDR3 DNA reads as TGTGCCATCAGAGGACAGGTCAACACCGGGGAGCTGTTTTTT. Amino acids: CAIRGQVNTGELFF.

This rearrangement joins TRBV20-1 to TRBJ1-2; 9 nucleotides line up with TRBD1. V gave up 0 bases and J gave up 0 bases; unmatched junction bases: 8. The CDR3 has 17 residues. Germline CDR1 and CDR2: DFQATT and SNEGSKA (reference sequence). CDR3 nucleotide sequence: TGCAGTGCTAGAGAATCCCGGACAGGGGCGACTAACTATGGCTACACCTTC. It translates to CSARESRTGATNYGYTF.

CDR3 in DNA: TGCAGCGTGGCGACAGACGGTGGGGCCAACGTCCTGACTTTC. Translation: CSVATDGGANVLTF. V and J are TRBV29-1 and TRBJ2-6; a weak D match, TRBD1 (5 bases). Germline loops: CDR1 SQVTM, CDR2 ANQGSEA. The CDR3 covers 14 residues. V lost 6 bases and J lost 3, with 12 bases in between.

CDR3 loop: CASSATSRVSYNEQFF. The CDR3 DNA reads as TGTGCCAGCAGCGCGACTAGCAGAGTCTCCTACAATGAGCAGTTCTTC. V is TRBV6-1 and J is TRBJ2-1; TRBD2 agrees at 7 bases. The germline gives CDR1 MNHNS, CDR2 SASEGT. V trimming: 6 bases; J trimming: 0 bases; junction bases outside the gene matches: 8. This CDR3 spans 16 amino acids.

This clonotype was found a few times. The V call is TRBV2, the J call TRBJ1-1; a weak D match, TRBD1 (5 bases). Per the germline V gene, CDR1 is SNHLY and CDR2 is FYNNEI. V shed 2 bases and J shed 4 bases, with 8 bases lying between them. The CDR3 spans 13 residues. CDR3: CASSEMGGTEAFF. The DNA for the CDR3 is TGTGCCAGCAGTGAAATGGGGGGCACTGAAGCTTTCTTT.

The sample holds many counts of this clonotype. The junction departs from the called germline gene at one end, perhaps through a read error. The V and J genes are TRBV7-7 and TRBJ2-3; weak D call: TRBD2 (5 bases). The CDR3 contains 15 residues. Germline-derived CDR1 and CDR2 are SSHAT and FNYEAQ (reference sequence). The chain's CDR3 is CASSLGLGSTDTQYF. The CDR3 DNA follows: TGTGCTAGCAGCTTAGGACTGGGGAGCACAGATACGCAGTATTTT.

A few counts support this clonotype. V is TRBV12-3 or TRBV12-4 and J is TRBJ1-2, with D tentatively TRBD1 (5 bases). The length of the CDR3 is 15 residues. Trimming pared 6 bases from V and 3 bases from J, leaving 17 bases between. CDR3 sequence (DNA): TGTGCCAGCAGCCGACCCGGCCCGGGGGACTATGGCTACACCTTC. Translation: CASSRPGPGDYGYTF.

This clonotype was picked up a small number of times. The chain carries TRBV24-1 and TRBJ2-1, with TRBD2 matching over 10 bases. With V trimmed by 3 bases and J by 9 bases, 10 bases remained unmatched. Germline V lookup: CDR1 KGHDR, CDR2 SFDVKD. The length of the CDR3 is 16 residues. CDR3 sequence (DNA): TGTGCCACCAGTGATGCCCTAGCGGGAGAGAGGGTTGAGCAGTTCTTC. It translates to CATSDALAGERVEQFF.

This clonotype appeared a few times. The chain couples TRBV6-1 to TRBJ1-2, with 10 bases matching TRBD1. Trimming took 8 bases from V and 6 from J; bases not matched to a gene: 6. The CDR3 sequence is 13 residues long. Germline values: CDR1 MNHNS, CDR2 SASEGT. This chain's CDR3 is CASGTTGGDGYTF. The CDR3 DNA follows: TGTGCCAGCGGGACGACAGGGGGCGATGGCTACACCTTC.

The chain joins TRBV6-2 or TRBV6-3 to TRBJ2-7, with 9 bases matching TRBD1. V trimming: 7 bases; J trimming: 6 bases; junction bases outside the gene matches: 16. Germline V CDR1 and CDR2: MNHEY, SVGEGT. CDR3 length equals 16 residues. The CDR3 protein is CASTWDRDRELLEQYF. DNA for the CDR3: TGTGCCAGCACCTGGGACCGGGACAGGGAACTCCTCGAGCAGTACTTC.

This clonotype was seen only a few times. The chain joins TRBV12-3 or TRBV12-4 to TRBJ1-1; TRBD1 matches 10 bases. V trimming: 7 bases; J trimming: 4 bases; junction bases outside the gene matches: 6. The CDR3 sequence is 14 residues long. The chain's CDR3 is CASILRTGGTEAFF. The CDR3 region has the DNA TGTGCCAGCATATTACGGACAGGGGGCACTGAAGCTTTCTTT.

This chain uses TRBV6-1 with TRBJ2-4, with D perhaps being TRBD1 or TRBD2 (5 bases each). Germline V gene lookup returns CDR1 MNHNS and CDR2 SASEGT. The CDR3 covers 15 residues. V was shortened by 6 bases and J by 1 base, with 13 bases between the two germline ends. Written as DNA, the CDR3 is TGTGCCAGCAGCCAGGGACCACAGGCCAAAAACATTCAGTACTTC. Residues: CASSQGPQAKNIQYF.

This clonotype was picked up a small number of times. J is TRBJ2-1 and V is TRBV3-1; D is possibly TRBD1 or TRBD2 (5 bases each). The CDR3 spans 14 residues. CDR1 LGHDT and CDR2 YNNKEL come from the germline V gene (reference sequence). V was clipped by 3 bases and J by 5 bases, with 11 bases between them. This CDR3 reads CASSHGGRHNEQFF. The CDR3 nucleotides read TGTGCCAGCAGCCATGGGGGACGGCACAATGAGCAGTTCTTC.

The CDR3 is CASSATDRVGEQFF. In DNA, the CDR3 is TGTGCCAGCAGCGCGACGGACAGGGTTGGGGAGCAGTTCTTC. V gene TRBV9 combines with J gene TRBJ2-1, with 8 bases that match TRBD1. The CDR3 is 14 amino acids. The germline V gene encodes CDR1 SGDLS and CDR2 YYNGEE. The junction had 9 bases not matched to a gene; V was cut back by 3 bases and J by 10 bases.

The chain joins TRBV20-1 to TRBJ2-7, with 9 nucleotides matching TRBD2. Germline-derived CDR1 and CDR2 are DFQATT and SNEGSKA (reference sequence). V dropped 2 bases and J dropped 6; count of bases not matched to a gene: 8. This CDR3 comprises 14 residues. The CDR3 sequence is CSARIAGVFIEQYF. The CDR3 DNA is TGCAGTGCTAGAATAGCGGGAGTATTTATCGAGCAGTACTTC.

This clonotype was recorded many times. The rearrangement uses TRBV27 and TRBJ2-6, with D perhaps matching TRBD2 (5 bases). The CDR3 is 13 residues long. Germline values: CDR1 MNHEY, CDR2 SMNVEV (reference sequence). Between the trimmed V and J ends, which lost 6 bases and 3 bases, there was a span of 6 bases. In DNA, the CDR3 is TGTGCCAGCAGGAGGGTTGGGGCCAACGTCCTGACTTTC. Amino acid sequence: CASRRVGANVLTF.

The chain combines TRBV29-1 with TRBJ2-2; TRBD1 is a possible D gene (6 bases). The CDR3 runs 13 residues. Germline lookup yields CDR1 SQVTM and CDR2 ANQGSEA. V shed 4 bases and J shed 6 bases, with 12 bases lying between them. CDR3 protein: CSVVSGAAGELFF. In DNA form, the CDR3 reads TGCAGCGTTGTGTCAGGGGCTGCCGGGGAGCTGTTTTTT.

The V and J genes are TRBV21-1 and TRBJ2-1; the table's D call, TRBD1, was not checked against the DNA. TRBV21-1 is a pseudogene segment. The CDR3 contains 17 residues. The DNA of the CDR3 is TGTGCCAGCAGCAGACCGCCACAGGAACTCTCCTACAATGAGCAGTTCTTC. It codes for CASSRPPQELSYNEQFF.

This clonotype was seen a handful of times. The CDR3 DNA reads as TGTGCCAGCAGTCCCAGGGACACTAATGAAAAACTGTTTTTT. Encoded protein: CASSPRDTNEKLFF. The chain couples TRBV6-1 to TRBJ1-4; D is perhaps TRBD1 (5 bases). There are 14 residues in the CDR3. V gave up 5 bases and J gave up 2 bases, with 9 bases separating them. CDR1 MNHNS and CDR2 SASEGT come from the germline V gene.

The chain carries TRBV30 and TRBJ1-1; D ambiguous. The CDR3 has 12 residues. The germline V gene encodes CDR1 GTSNPN and CDR2 SVGIG (reference sequence). V gave up 3 bases and J gave up 4 bases, with 9 bases separating them. CDR3 region: CAWRDGGTEAFF. The CDR3 DNA reads TGTGCCTGGAGGGATGGAGGCACTGAAGCTTTCTTT.

V usage is TRBV20-1 and J usage is TRBJ2-5; TRBD2 aligns across 11 bases. J was trimmed by 4 bases and V by 4 bases; bases with no gene match: 2. The CDR3 is made up of 13 amino acids. The germline V gene encodes CDR1 DFQATT and CDR2 SNEGSKA (reference sequence). The chain's CDR3 is CSATTSGGETQYF. The CDR3 nucleotides are TGCAGTGCTACAACTAGCGGGGGAGAGACCCAGTACTTC.

This sequence joins TRBV6-1 and TRBJ2-5; 10 bases agree with TRBD2. V lost 7 bases to trimming and J lost 1 base; unmatched junction nucleotides: 3. CDR3 length: 14 residues. Germline CDR1 is MNHNS and CDR2 is SASEGT. As DNA, the CDR3 is TGTGCCAGCACCGGACTAGCGGCCCAAGAGACCCAGTACTTC. It encodes CASTGLAAQETQYF.

The chain couples TRBV7-2 to TRBJ2-1, with 9 bases identical to TRBD1. J was trimmed by 0 bases and V by 5 bases; bases with no gene match: 8. The CDR3 is 17 residues long. The germline V gene encodes CDR1 SGHTA and CDR2 FQGNSA. Here the CDR3 reads CASSLRDRVSSYNEQFF. CDR3 sequence (DNA): TGTGCCAGCAGCCTAAGGGACAGGGTGAGCTCCTACAATGAGCAGTTCTTC. Variable domain in full (rest from reference TRBV7-2 and TRBJ2-1): GAGVSQSPSNKVTEKGKDVELRCDPISGHTALYWYRQSLGQGLEFLIYFQGNSAPDKSGLPSDRFSAERTGGSVSTLTIQRTQQEDSAVYLCASSLRDRVSSYNEQFFGPGTRLTVL.